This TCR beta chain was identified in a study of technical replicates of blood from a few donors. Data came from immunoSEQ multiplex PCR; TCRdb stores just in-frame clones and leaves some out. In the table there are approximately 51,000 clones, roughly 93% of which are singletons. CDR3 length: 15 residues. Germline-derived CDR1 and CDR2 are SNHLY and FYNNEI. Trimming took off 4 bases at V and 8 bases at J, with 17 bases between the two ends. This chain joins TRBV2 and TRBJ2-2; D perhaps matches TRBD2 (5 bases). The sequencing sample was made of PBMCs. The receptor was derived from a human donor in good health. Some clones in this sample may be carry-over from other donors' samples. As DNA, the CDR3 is TGTGCCAGCAGTGGATTAACGGGGAGCAGTGGGGAGCTGTTTTTT. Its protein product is CASSGLTGSSGELFF.